The sequence of this T cell receptor beta chain was determined in a study of blood T cell repertoires in COVID-19. The table came from immunoSEQ multiplex PCR; TCRdb's copy has only in-frame clones and leaves some out. The repertoire includes about 410,000 clones, 75% to 90% of them detected once, and 1.5% to 1.8% sits in the top ten. Per germline, CDR1 MGHDK and CDR2 SYGVNS. The V gene lost 1 base and the J gene lost 5 bases, with 9 bases spanning the gap. The CDR3 spans 14 residues. The V and J genes are TRBV25-1 and TRBJ1-5; D is undetermined. The receptor was derived from a woman in her thirties or forties with COVID-19, enrolled during active disease. The sequenced material came from peripheral blood. CDR3 bases: TGTGCCAGCAGTGAATTTGAGGATGATCAGCCCCAGCATTTT. This translates into CASSEFEDDQPQHF.